These T cell receptor beta chains were read from a single sample in a study of cytomegalovirus exposure and HLA in healthy donors. The protocol was immunoSEQ multiplex PCR, while the TCRdb copy is restricted to in-frame clones and leaves out a portion. The sample has approximately 100,000 clones, under 75% seen once. The source material was PBMCs. The receptors were sampled from a female donor in good health and CMV-seronegative. CDR3s include the opening cysteine and the closing phenylalanine or tryptophan. The order of the fields is V gene, J gene, CDR3 protein.

V gene: TRBV20-1; J gene: TRBJ2-3; CDR3 protein: CRAGNWATQYF
V gene: TRBV4-3; J gene: TRBJ2-6; CDR3 protein: CASSQDRGTGANVLTF
V gene: TRBV6-5; J gene: TRBJ1-4; CDR3 protein: CASSEDKKYEKLFF
V gene: TRBV7-9; J gene: TRBJ1-2; CDR3 protein: CASSPRSNYGYTF
V gene: TRBV28; J gene: TRBJ1-5; CDR3 protein: CASRPGGAANQPQHF
V gene: TRBV4-1; J gene: TRBJ2-3; CDR3 protein: CASSQVNLGFTDTQYF
V gene: TRBV7-9; J gene: TRBJ1-1; CDR3 protein: CASREGAVAEAFF
V gene: TRBV5-8; J gene: TRBJ2-1; CDR3 protein: CASSYSGGPNEQFF
V gene: TRBV29-1; J gene: TRBJ1-2; CDR3 protein: CSVEDRTGGGYTF
V gene: TRBV7-2; J gene: TRBJ1-1; CDR3 protein: CASSLVGGTNTEAFF
V gene: TRBV25-1; J gene: TRBJ2-7; CDR3 protein: CASSARDRGGEQYF
V gene: TRBV5-1; J gene: TRBJ2-3; CDR3 protein: CASTASDSSTDTQYF
V gene: TRBV28; J gene: TRBJ1-4; CDR3 protein: CASKVVQGNEKLFF
V gene: TRBV4-3; J gene: TRBJ2-1; CDR3 protein: CASSQGTGGYNEQFF
V gene: TRBV6-1; J gene: TRBJ2-7; CDR3 protein: CASSTGTGVYEQYF
V gene: TRBV6-1; J gene: TRBJ1-3; CDR3 protein: CASSDRTDPSGNTIYF
V gene: TRBV11-2; J gene: TRBJ2-3; CDR3 protein: CASSSEGWSTDTQYF
V gene: TRBV5-1; J gene: TRBJ2-1; CDR3 protein: CASSLDRRLAGYNEQFF
V gene: TRBV6-4; J gene: TRBJ2-2; CDR3 protein: CASSDSGREDTGELFF
V gene: TRBV6-1; J gene: TRBJ2-3; CDR3 protein: CASSEGGAGGWNTQYF
V gene: TRBV4-3; J gene: TRBJ2-7; CDR3 protein: CASSQEAQPNYEQYF
V gene: TRBV6-6; J gene: TRBJ1-1; CDR3 protein: CASSSQAGGLTEAFF
V gene: TRBV15; J gene: TRBJ1-4; CDR3 protein: CATRIPGQGSTNEKLFF
V gene: TRBV21-1; J gene: TRBJ2-3; CDR3 protein: CASSKASGKEVADTQYF
V gene: TRBV19; J gene: TRBJ2-3; CDR3 protein: CASSRTTTSTDTQYF
V gene: TRBV7-9; J gene: TRBJ2-5; CDR3 protein: CASSSRTGQETQYF
V gene: TRBV19; J gene: TRBJ1-5; CDR3 protein: CASSDGTGGRQPQHF
V gene: TRBV5-4; J gene: TRBJ1-5; CDR3 protein: CASSLGGTKGNQPQHF
V gene: TRBV7-9; J gene: TRBJ1-2; CDR3 protein: CASSYTGDYGYTF
V gene: TRBV27; J gene: TRBJ2-7; CDR3 protein: CASSVQGYEQYF
V gene: TRBV19; J gene: TRBJ1-3; CDR3 protein: CASRTGGSGNTIYF
V gene: TRBV18; J gene: TRBJ2-1; CDR3 protein: CASSTDWNEQFF
V gene: TRBV19; J gene: TRBJ2-5; CDR3 protein: CATLDRRGETQYF
V gene: TRBV11-2; J gene: TRBJ1-1; CDR3 protein: CASNFVNTEAFF
V gene: TRBV6-5; J gene: TRBJ1-2; CDR3 protein: CASRRDFYGYTF
V gene: TRBV18; J gene: TRBJ2-6; CDR3 protein: CASSPGQGARRGANVLTF
V gene: TRBV15; J gene: TRBJ1-1; CDR3 protein: CATSRVEVNTEAFF